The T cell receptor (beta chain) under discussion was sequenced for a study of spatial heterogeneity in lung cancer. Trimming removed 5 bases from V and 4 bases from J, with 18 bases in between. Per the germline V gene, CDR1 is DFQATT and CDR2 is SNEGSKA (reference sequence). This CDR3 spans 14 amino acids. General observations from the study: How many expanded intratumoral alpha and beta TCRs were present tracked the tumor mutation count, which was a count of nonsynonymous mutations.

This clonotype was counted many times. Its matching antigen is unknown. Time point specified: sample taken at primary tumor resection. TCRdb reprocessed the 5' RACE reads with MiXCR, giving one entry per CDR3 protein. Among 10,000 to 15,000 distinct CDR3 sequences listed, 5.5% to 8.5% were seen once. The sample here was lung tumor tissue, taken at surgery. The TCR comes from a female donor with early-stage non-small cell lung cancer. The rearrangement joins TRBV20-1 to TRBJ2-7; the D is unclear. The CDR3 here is CSADPPGVIYEQYF. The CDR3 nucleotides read TGCAGTGCTGACCCCCCAGGAGTTATTTACGAGCAGTACTTC.